This TCR beta chain was recorded in a study of T-cell reconstitution after alpha-beta-depleted transplantation in children. V lost 1 base and J 4 bases, leaving 8 bases between the germline ends. CDR3 length: 14 residues. Germline CDR1 LGHDT, CDR2 YNNKEL (reference sequence). The TCRbeta library was prepared with unique molecular identifiers. TCRdb recomputed calls from the PCR reads with MiXCR, one row per CDR3 protein. The sample consists of 90,000 to 130,000 distinct CDR3 sequences, 5% to 7% of them appearing once. This rearrangement joins TRBV3-1 to TRBJ1-5; D not certain. The material sequenced was PBMCs, mostly from graft donor cells, taken 360 days after TCRalphabeta/CD19-depleted stem cell transplant. This sequence originates from a male patient aged 2-15 years who had a stem cell transplant for acute lymphoblastic leukemia, so the T cells may come from the graft donor. CDR3 region: CASSQGVRNQPQHF. The CDR3 bases are TGTGCCAGCAGCCAAGGTGTCCGGAATCAGCCCCAGCATTTT.